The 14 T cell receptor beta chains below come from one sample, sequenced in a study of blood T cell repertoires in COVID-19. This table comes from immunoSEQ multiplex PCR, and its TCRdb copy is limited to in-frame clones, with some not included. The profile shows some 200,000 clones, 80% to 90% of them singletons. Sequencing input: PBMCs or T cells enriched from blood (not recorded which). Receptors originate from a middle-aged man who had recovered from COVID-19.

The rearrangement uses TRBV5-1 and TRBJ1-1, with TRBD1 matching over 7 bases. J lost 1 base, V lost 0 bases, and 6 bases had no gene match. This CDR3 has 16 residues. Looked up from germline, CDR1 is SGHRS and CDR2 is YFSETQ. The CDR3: CASSLVLGTENTEAFF. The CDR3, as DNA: TGCGCCAGCAGCTTGGTTCTCGGGACAGAGAACACTGAAGCTTTCTTT.

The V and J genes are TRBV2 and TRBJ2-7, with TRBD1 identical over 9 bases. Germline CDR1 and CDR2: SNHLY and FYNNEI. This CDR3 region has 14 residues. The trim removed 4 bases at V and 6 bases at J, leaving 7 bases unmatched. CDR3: CASSGTGERVEQYF. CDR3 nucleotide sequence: TGTGCCAGCAGTGGGACAGGGGAGCGGGTCGAGCAGTACTTC.

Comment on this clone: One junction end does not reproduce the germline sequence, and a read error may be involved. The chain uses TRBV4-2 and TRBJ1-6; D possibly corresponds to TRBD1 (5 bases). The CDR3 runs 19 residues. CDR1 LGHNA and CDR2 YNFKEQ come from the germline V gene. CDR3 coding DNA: TGTGCCAGCAGCCTCCGACAGACTCTCAATCCCCCTTATAGTTCACCCCTCCACTTT. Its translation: CASSLRQTLNPPYSSPLHF.

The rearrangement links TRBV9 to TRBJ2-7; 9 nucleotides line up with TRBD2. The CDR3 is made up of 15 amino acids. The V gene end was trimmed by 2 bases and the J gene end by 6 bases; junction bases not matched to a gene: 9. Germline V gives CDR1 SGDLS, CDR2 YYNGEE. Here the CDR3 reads CASSVEAGGSSEQYF. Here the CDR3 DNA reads TGTGCCAGCAGCGTGGAAGCGGGAGGATCTTCCGAGCAGTACTTC.

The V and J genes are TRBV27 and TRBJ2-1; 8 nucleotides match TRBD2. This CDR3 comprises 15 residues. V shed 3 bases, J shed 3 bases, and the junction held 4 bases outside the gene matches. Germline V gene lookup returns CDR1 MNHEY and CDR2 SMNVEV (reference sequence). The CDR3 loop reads CASSLTSAHYNEQFF. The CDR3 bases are TGTGCCAGCAGTTTGACTAGCGCCCACTACAATGAGCAGTTCTTC.

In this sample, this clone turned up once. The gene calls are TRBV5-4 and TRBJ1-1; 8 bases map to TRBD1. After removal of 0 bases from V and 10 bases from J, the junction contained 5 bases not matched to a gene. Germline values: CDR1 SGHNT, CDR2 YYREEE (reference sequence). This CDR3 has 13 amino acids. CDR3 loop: CASSLDRGGGAFF. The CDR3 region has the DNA TGTGCCAGCAGCTTGGACAGGGGGGGTGGAGCTTTCTTT. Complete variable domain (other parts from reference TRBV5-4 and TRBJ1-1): ETGVTQSPTHLIKTRGQQVTLRCSSQSGHNTVSWYQQALGQGPQFIFQYYREEENGRGNFPPRFSGLQFPNYSSELNVNALELDDSALYLCASSLDRGGGAFFGQGTRLTVV.

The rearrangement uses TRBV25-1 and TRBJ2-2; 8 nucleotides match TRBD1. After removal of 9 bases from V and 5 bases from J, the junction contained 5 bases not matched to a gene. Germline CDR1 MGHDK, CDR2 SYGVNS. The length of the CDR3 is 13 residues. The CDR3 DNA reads TGTGCCAGTAGACAGGGGCGTACCGGGGAGCTGTTTTTT. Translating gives CASRQGRTGELFF.

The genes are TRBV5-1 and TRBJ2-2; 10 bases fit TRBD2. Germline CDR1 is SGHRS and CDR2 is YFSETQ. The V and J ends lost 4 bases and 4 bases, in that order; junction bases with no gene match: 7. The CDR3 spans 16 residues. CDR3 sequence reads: CASSKLAGPATGELFF. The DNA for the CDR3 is TGCGCCAGCAGCAAACTAGCGGGACCCGCCACCGGGGAGCTGTTTTTT.

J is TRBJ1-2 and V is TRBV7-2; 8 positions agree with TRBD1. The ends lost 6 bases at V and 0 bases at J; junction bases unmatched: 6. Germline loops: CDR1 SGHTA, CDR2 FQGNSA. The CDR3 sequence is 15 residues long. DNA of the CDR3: TGTGCCAGCAGATATGGGACAGGAGCTAACTATGGCTACACCTTC. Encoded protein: CASRYGTGANYGYTF.

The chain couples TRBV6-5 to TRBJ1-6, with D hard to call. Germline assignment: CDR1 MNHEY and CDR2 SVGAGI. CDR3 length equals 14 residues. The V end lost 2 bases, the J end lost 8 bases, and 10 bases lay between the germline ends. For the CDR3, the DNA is TGTGCCAGCAGTTACCTCCCAGGCTATTCACCCCTCCACTTT. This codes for CASSYLPGYSPLHF.

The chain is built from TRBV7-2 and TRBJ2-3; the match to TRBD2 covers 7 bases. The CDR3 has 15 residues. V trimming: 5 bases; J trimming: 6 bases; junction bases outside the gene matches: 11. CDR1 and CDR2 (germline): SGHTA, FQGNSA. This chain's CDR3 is CASSEKTSWRDTQYF. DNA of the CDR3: TGTGCCAGCAGCGAAAAGACTAGCTGGAGGGATACGCAGTATTTT.

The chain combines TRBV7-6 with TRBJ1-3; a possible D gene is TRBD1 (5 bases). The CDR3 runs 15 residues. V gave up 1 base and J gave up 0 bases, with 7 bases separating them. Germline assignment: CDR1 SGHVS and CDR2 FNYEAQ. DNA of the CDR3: TGTGCCAGCAGCTTAGGACAGAGCTCTGGAAACACCATATATTTT. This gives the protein CASSLGQSSGNTIYF.

CDR3 DNA: TGTGCCAGCAGTGGAGGGATGATACTAGCCAAAAACATTCAGTACTTC. This translates into CASSGGMILAKNIQYF. This sequence joins TRBV6-1 and TRBJ2-4; a possible D gene is TRBD2 (5 bases). Trimming stripped 4 bases from V and 0 bases from J, with 13 bases between. The CDR3 runs 16 residues. From germline, CDR1 is MNHNS and CDR2 SASEGT.

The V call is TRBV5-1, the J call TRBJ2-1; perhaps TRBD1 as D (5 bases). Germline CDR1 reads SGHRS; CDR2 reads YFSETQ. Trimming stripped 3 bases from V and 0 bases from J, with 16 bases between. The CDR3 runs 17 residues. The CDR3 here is CASSYYGAENSYNEQFF. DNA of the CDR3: TGCGCCAGCAGCTACTATGGGGCAGAAAACTCCTACAATGAGCAGTTCTTC.